One sample yielded the 31 T cell receptor beta chains listed below, sequenced in a study of blood T cell repertoires in COVID-19. Assay: immunoSEQ multiplex PCR; the TCRdb copy retains only in-frame clones and omits some. The sample lists 150,000 to 250,000 clones, around 82% occurring once. The specimen was PBMCs or T cells enriched from blood (not recorded which). These receptors were collected from a man between 40 and 49 years old who had recovered from COVID-19.

The chain uses TRBV28 and TRBJ2-7; 7 bases are a match to TRBD1. CDR1 and CDR2 from the germline V gene are MDHEN and SYDVKM. The V segment lost 5 bases and the J segment 3 bases; nucleotides outside the gene matches: 10. The length of the CDR3 is 15 residues. The CDR3 spells CASSPTGIHLYEQYF. CDR3 in DNA: TGTGCCAGCAGTCCGACAGGGATCCACCTCTACGAGCAGTACTTC.

The V gene is TRBV10-2, the J gene TRBJ2-1; a weak D match, TRBD2 (6 bases). Trimming removed 10 bases from V and 0 bases from J, with 13 bases in between. Germline V gives CDR1 WSHSY, CDR2 SAAADI. The CDR3 is 14 amino acids. The CDR3 reads CATQDGSSYNEQFF. The CDR3 DNA sequence: TGCGCCACCCAAGACGGGAGCTCCTACAATGAGCAGTTCTTC.

The J gene is TRBJ1-2, the V gene TRBV6-5; tentative D call: TRBD1 (6 bases). The V end lost 2 bases, the J end lost 8 bases, and 15 bases lay between the germline ends. The germline gives CDR1 MNHEY, CDR2 SVGAGI. This CDR3 contains 14 residues. For the CDR3, the DNA is TGTGCCAGCAGTTACAAGTCAGGGGCGGAAGGCTACACCTTC. It translates to CASSYKSGAEGYTF.

This clone occurred a few times. The chain has TRBV6-2 or TRBV6-3 and TRBJ2-7, with TRBD1 matching 10 bases. The CDR3 loop spans 14 amino acids. Looked up from germline, CDR1 is MNHEY and CDR2 is SVGEGT. With V trimmed by 6 bases and J by 5 bases, 7 bases remained unmatched. Here the CDR3 DNA reads TGTGCCAGCAGCGGGACAGGGGCGATTGACGAGCAGTACTTC. Its translation: CASSGTGAIDEQYF.

This clone is a singleton in its sample. This chain uses TRBV7-9 with TRBJ1-1; possible D gene TRBD1, 6 bases. V was pared by 3 bases and J by 5 bases, with 10 bases between. The CDR3 sequence is 13 residues long. Germline loops: CDR1 SEHNR, CDR2 FQNEAQ (reference sequence). The CDR3 DNA reads as TGTGCCAGCAGCTTCTCAGGGGTGACTGAAGCTTTCTTT. Residues: CASSFSGVTEAFF.

The J gene is TRBJ1-5, the V gene TRBV3-1 (or the pseudogene TRBV3-2); 8 bases agree with TRBD1. In germline, CDR1 is LGHDT, CDR2 YNNKEL (reference sequence). Unmatched junction bases numbered 8, after V lost 0 bases and J lost 7 bases. The CDR3 runs 16 residues. In nucleotides, the CDR3 is TGTGCCAGCAGCCAAGAGGGGCAGGGGGCAGGGCAGCCCCAGCATTTT. Translation: CASSQEGQGAGQPQHF.

This rearrangement joins TRBV5-1 to TRBJ2-3; 7 nucleotides line up with TRBD2. There are 12 residues in the CDR3. Germline CDR1 SGHRS, CDR2 YFSETQ. Germline trimming cut 7 bases from V and 2 bases from J; bases unmatched to any gene: 1. The CDR3 DNA is TGCGCCAGCCAGCGGGACACAGATACGCAGTATTTT. The encoded protein is CASQRDTDTQYF.

The chain links TRBV27 to TRBJ2-5; 13 positions match TRBD2. This CDR3 region has 14 residues. The V gene end was trimmed by 8 bases and the J gene end by 2 bases; junction bases not matched to a gene: 2. Germline-derived CDR1 and CDR2 are MNHEY and SMNVEV (reference sequence). The CDR3 reads CASGGLAGQETQYF. Here the CDR3 DNA reads TGTGCCAGCGGGGGACTAGCGGGACAAGAGACCCAGTACTTC.

J is TRBJ2-5 and V is TRBV7-2; possible D gene TRBD2, 6 bases. This CDR3 has 15 amino acids. The V gene's germline CDR1 is SGHTA and CDR2 FQGNSA. Trimming pared 4 bases from V and 5 bases from J, leaving 17 bases between. CDR3 residues: CASSSLARWGETQYF. Written as DNA, the CDR3 is TGTGCCAGCAGCTCCCTAGCGCGATGGGGCGAGACCCAGTACTTC.

This chain links TRBV30 with TRBJ2-1; D possibly corresponds to TRBD2 (5 bases). V lost 4 bases and J lost 9, with 13 bases in between. CDR3 size: 12 residues. Germline lookup yields CDR1 GTSNPN and CDR2 SVGIG (reference sequence). CDR3: CAWNRGTSEQFF. The CDR3 nucleotides read TGTGCCTGGAACCGGGGAACATCTGAGCAGTTCTTC.

The chain uses TRBV11-2 and TRBJ2-1; no firm D call. Trimming took 1 base from V and 3 from J, leaving 4 bases between them. There are 13 residues in the CDR3. CDR1 is SGHAT, CDR2 FQNNGV, per germline. CDR3: CASSLAHYNEQFF. DNA of the CDR3: TGTGCCAGCAGCTTAGCCCACTACAATGAGCAGTTCTTC.

The V and J genes are TRBV19 and TRBJ1-1; D gene uncertain. V lost 5 bases and J lost 3, with 16 bases in between. CDR1 and CDR2 from the germline V gene are LNHDA and SQIVND (reference sequence). The CDR3 runs 15 residues. The CDR3 region has the DNA TGTGCCAGTAGTTGGGAGGATGGAGAGTACACTGAAGCTTTCTTT. Protein sequence: CASSWEDGEYTEAFF.

As DNA, the CDR3 is TGTGCCAGCAGCTTATATGGTGGGCAGGGGGCTGGTGGCTACACCTTC. Amino acid sequence: CASSLYGGQGAGGYTF. The rearrangement joins TRBV7-2 to TRBJ1-2; 8 nucleotides agree with TRBD1. The V gene's germline CDR1 is SGHTA and CDR2 FQGNSA. The CDR3 spans 16 residues. V lost 2 bases to trimming and J lost 7 bases; unmatched junction nucleotides: 12. Full variable domain (outside the CDR3, taken from reference TRBV7-2 and TRBJ1-2): GAGVSQSPSNKVTEKGKDVELRCDPISGHTALYWYRQSLGQGLEFLIYFQGNSAPDKSGLPSDRFSAERTGGSVSTLTIQRTQQEDSAVYLCASSLYGGQGAGGYTFGSGTRLTVV.

The rearrangement joins TRBV5-8 to TRBJ2-1, with 12 bases aligning to TRBD2. CDR1 SGHTS and CDR2 YDEGEE come from the germline V gene. CDR3 length: 19 amino acids. With V trimmed by 2 bases and J by 5 bases, 14 bases remained unmatched. CDR3 region: CASSFAAQTSGRGDNEQFF. Here the CDR3 DNA reads TGTGCCAGCAGCTTCGCCGCTCAGACTAGCGGGAGAGGAGACAATGAGCAGTTCTTC. The whole variable domain, filled in from reference TRBV5-8 and TRBJ2-1, reads EAGVTQSPTHLIKTRGQQATLRCSPISGHTSVYWYQQALGLGLQFLLWYDEGEERNRGNFPPRFSGRQFPNYSSELNVNALELEDSALYLCASSFAAQTSGRGDNEQFFGPGTRLTVL.

The chain uses TRBV28 and TRBJ2-7; a possible D gene is TRBD2 (6 bases). CDR3 length: 13 residues. The germline V and J ends were trimmed by 2 bases and 4 bases, with 9 bases remaining between them. Germline values: CDR1 MDHEN, CDR2 SYDVKM. In DNA form, the CDR3 reads TGTGCCAGCAGTTTAACGGGAGAGTACGAGCAGTACTTC. Translating gives CASSLTGEYEQYF.

The chain joins TRBV7-2 to TRBJ2-7; D is unresolved. This CDR3 comprises 13 residues. Germline V gene lookup returns CDR1 SGHTA and CDR2 FQGNSA. V lost 6 bases and J lost 0, with 9 bases in between. CDR3 region: CASSTGSSYEQYF. CDR3 sequence (DNA): TGTGCCAGCAGTACCGGTAGCTCCTACGAGCAGTACTTC.

The V and J genes are TRBV7-2 and TRBJ2-1, with 8 bases fitting TRBD2. Germline CDR1 reads SGHTA; CDR2 reads FQGNSA. V trimming: 0 bases; J trimming: 7 bases; junction bases outside the gene matches: 5. The length of the CDR3 is 15 residues. The CDR3 nucleotides read TGTGCCAGCAGCTTAGCCGGCCCGGGGGGGAATGAGCAGTTCTTC. It specifies CASSLAGPGGNEQFF.

This clone was detected a few times. The chain is built from TRBV19 and TRBJ2-2; 8 bases line up with TRBD2. This CDR3 has 15 amino acids. Germline assignment: CDR1 LNHDA and CDR2 SQIVND (reference sequence). The V segment lost 2 bases and the J segment 3 bases; nucleotides outside the gene matches: 2. The CDR3 here is CASSIRTSHTGELFF. CDR3 in DNA: TGTGCCAGTAGTATAAGGACTAGCCACACCGGGGAGCTGTTTTTT. Full variable domain (remainder filled in from reference TRBV19 and TRBJ2-2): DGGITQSPKYLFRKEGQNVTLSCEQNLNHDAMYWYRQDPGQGLRLIYYSQIVNDFQKGDIAEGYSVSREKKESFPLTVTSAQKNPTAFYLCASSIRTSHTGELFFGEGSRLTVL.

The count of this clone is one. V and J are TRBV11-2 and TRBJ1-2; TRBD1 agrees at 8 bases. This CDR3 is built from 15 residues. Germline trimming cut 1 base from V and 5 bases from J; bases unmatched to any gene: 6. CDR1 and CDR2 (germline): SGHAT, FQNNGV. The CDR3 protein is CASSLVFGTGYGYTF. CDR3 in DNA: TGTGCCAGCAGCTTAGTATTTGGGACAGGATATGGCTACACCTTC.

V is TRBV12-5 and J is TRBJ2-7; 8 positions agree with TRBD1. Germline V gives CDR1 LGHNT, CDR2 FRNRAP. The V and J ends lost 6 bases and 0 bases, in that order; junction bases with no gene match: 25. This CDR3 has 21 amino acids. CDR3 in amino acids: CASGPLYPGGQGISHSYEQYV. As DNA, the CDR3 is TGTGCTAGTGGCCCTTTATACCCCGGAGGACAGGGAATAAGTCACTCCTACGAGCAGTACGTC.

This clone was seen just once. This chain uses TRBV10-3 with TRBJ2-5; tentative D call: TRBD2 (9 bases). The CDR3 runs to 18 residues. Germline CDR1 ENHRY, CDR2 SYGVKD. V was clipped by 11 bases and J by 5 bases, with 33 bases between them. CDR3 protein: CAVGQGDFAGGSWETQYF. CDR3 coding DNA: TGTGCCGTAGGACAGGGTGATTTTGCGGGAGGGTCCTGGGAGACCCAGTACTTC.

This clone has a count of ten or more. V is TRBV6-5 and J is TRBJ1-3, with D perhaps TRBD1 (5 bases). V was cut by 4 bases and J by 2 bases, with 9 bases left in between. The length of the CDR3 is 14 residues. Germline-derived CDR1 and CDR2 are MNHEY and SVGAGI. CDR3 residues: CASSSGTAGNTIYF. The CDR3 region has the DNA TGTGCCAGCAGTTCCGGGACTGCTGGAAACACCATATATTTT.

The genes are TRBV4-3 and TRBJ2-1, with 7 nucleotides matching TRBD2. CDR1 LGHNA and CDR2 YSLEER come from the germline V gene. This CDR3 region has 18 residues. V was clipped by 3 bases and J by 2 bases; unmatched bases: 13. The CDR3 region has the DNA TGCGCCAGCAGCCATGGGGTAACCGGACTAGTGCCCTACAATGAGCAGTTCTTC. Amino acid sequence: CASSHGVTGLVPYNEQFF.

This chain joins TRBV7-9 and TRBJ1-1, with 12 nucleotides matching TRBD1. The J segment lost 3 bases and the V segment lost 4 bases, leaving 6 bases of the junction unmatched. From germline, CDR1 is SEHNR and CDR2 FQNEAQ (reference sequence). The CDR3 runs to 16 residues. Written as DNA, the CDR3 is TGTGCCAGCAGCTCCGGGACAGGGGGCTCGGACACTGAAGCTTTCTTT. Protein: CASSSGTGGSDTEAFF.

The CDR3 protein is CASSSPGDLHGYTF. In nucleotides, the CDR3 is TGTGCCAGCAGCTCCCCGGGGGACCTGCATGGCTACACCTTC. The V call is TRBV6-6, the J call TRBJ1-2; a possible D gene is TRBD1 (5 bases). Trimming removed 6 bases at V and 6 bases at J, with 17 bases between. Germline-derived CDR1 and CDR2 are MNHNY and SVGAGI (reference sequence). The CDR3 has 14 residues.

This clone was recorded only once. The gene calls are TRBV4-3 and TRBJ1-3; a possible D gene is TRBD1 (6 bases). The CDR3 runs 19 residues. Germline loops: CDR1 LGHNA, CDR2 YSLEER. V lost 1 base and J lost 0, with 19 bases in between. CDR3 sequence reads: CASSQGVLLGQGSGNTIYF. CDR3 nucleotides: TGCGCCAGCAGCCAAGGAGTTTTATTGGGACAAGGCTCTGGAAACACCATATATTTT.

V usage is TRBV9 and J usage is TRBJ1-4; 8 positions match TRBD1. J lost 1 base, V lost 4 bases, and 3 bases had no gene match. Looked up from germline, CDR1 is SGDLS and CDR2 is YYNGEE. The CDR3 runs 15 residues. CDR3 residues: CASSPGQGTNEKLFF. CDR3 DNA sequence: TGTGCCAGCAGCCCTGGACAGGGAACTAATGAAAAACTGTTTTTT.

Details on this clone: Other DNA sequences in the same sample also yield this CDR3. The CDR3 here is CASSLDYTDTQYF. The DNA of the CDR3 is TGTGCCAGCAGCTTGGACTACACAGATACGCAGTATTTT. V gene TRBV7-2 combines with J gene TRBJ2-3; D is possibly TRBD2 (6 bases). Between the trimmed V and J ends, which lost 3 bases and 2 bases, there was a span of 6 bases. Germline V gene sequence: CDR1 SGHTA, CDR2 FQGNSA. The CDR3 extends over 13 amino acids.

This clone was seen a handful of times. This rearrangement joins TRBV10-3 to TRBJ1-4; D possibly corresponds to TRBD1 (6 bases). Germline V CDR1 and CDR2: ENHRY, SYGVKD. The CDR3 is made up of 12 amino acids. V lost 9 bases, J lost 3 bases, and 8 bases lay in between. The CDR3 is CAIGQPNEKLFF. The CDR3 DNA sequence: TGTGCCATTGGACAGCCTAATGAAAAACTGTTTTTT.

A single count supports this clone. V is TRBV19 and J is TRBJ1-6; possible D gene TRBD1, 6 bases. V lost 7 bases, J lost 4 bases, and 14 bases lay in between. Germline V CDR1 and CDR2: LNHDA, SQIVND (reference sequence). This CDR3 has 15 amino acids. For the CDR3, the DNA is TGTGCCAGTAACCCTGGACAGCAATATAATTCACCCCTCCACTTT. Translation: CASNPGQQYNSPLHF.

The rearrangement uses TRBV2 and TRBJ1-2; 9 nucleotides agree with TRBD1. After removal of 5 bases from V and 6 bases from J, the junction contained 7 bases not matched to a gene. Germline V gives CDR1 SNHLY, CDR2 FYNNEI. CDR3 length equals 14 residues. The CDR3 DNA is TGTGCCAGCAGTCATCCGGGACAGGGAGATGGCTACACCTTC. Translated: CASSHPGQGDGYTF.